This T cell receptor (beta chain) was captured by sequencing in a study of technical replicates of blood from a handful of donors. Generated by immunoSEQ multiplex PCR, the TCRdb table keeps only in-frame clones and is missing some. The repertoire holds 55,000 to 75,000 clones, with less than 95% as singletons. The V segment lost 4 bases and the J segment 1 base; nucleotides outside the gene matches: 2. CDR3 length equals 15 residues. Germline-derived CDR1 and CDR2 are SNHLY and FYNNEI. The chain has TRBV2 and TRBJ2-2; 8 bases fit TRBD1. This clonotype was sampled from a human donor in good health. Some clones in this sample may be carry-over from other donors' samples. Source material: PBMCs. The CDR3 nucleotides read TGTGCCAGCAGTGGGGGACAGGTGAACACCGGGGAGCTGTTTTTT. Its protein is CASSGGQVNTGELFF.